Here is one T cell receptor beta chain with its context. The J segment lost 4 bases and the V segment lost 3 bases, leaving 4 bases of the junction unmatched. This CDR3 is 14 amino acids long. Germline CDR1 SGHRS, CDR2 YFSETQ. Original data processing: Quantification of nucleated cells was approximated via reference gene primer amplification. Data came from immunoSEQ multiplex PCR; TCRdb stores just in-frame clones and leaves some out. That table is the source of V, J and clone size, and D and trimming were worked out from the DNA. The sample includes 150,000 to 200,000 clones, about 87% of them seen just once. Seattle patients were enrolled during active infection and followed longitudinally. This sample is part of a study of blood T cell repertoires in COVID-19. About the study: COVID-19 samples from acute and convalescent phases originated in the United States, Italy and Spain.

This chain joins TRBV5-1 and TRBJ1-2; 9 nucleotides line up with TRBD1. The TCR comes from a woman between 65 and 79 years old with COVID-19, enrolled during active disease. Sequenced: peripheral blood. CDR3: CASSSTGGTYGYTF. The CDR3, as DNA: TGCGCCAGCAGCTCAACAGGGGGCACCTATGGCTACACCTTC.